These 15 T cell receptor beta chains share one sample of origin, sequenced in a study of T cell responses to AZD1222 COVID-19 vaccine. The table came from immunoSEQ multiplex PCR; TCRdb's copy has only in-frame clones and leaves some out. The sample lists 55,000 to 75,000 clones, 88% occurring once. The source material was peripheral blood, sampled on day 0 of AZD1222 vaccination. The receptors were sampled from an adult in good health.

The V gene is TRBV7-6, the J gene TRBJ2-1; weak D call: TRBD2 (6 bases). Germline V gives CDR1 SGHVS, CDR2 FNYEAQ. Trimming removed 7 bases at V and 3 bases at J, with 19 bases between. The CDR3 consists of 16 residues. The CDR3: CASMALIGRSYNEQFF. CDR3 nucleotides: TGTGCCAGCATGGCCCTTATCGGGAGAAGCTACAATGAGCAGTTCTTC.

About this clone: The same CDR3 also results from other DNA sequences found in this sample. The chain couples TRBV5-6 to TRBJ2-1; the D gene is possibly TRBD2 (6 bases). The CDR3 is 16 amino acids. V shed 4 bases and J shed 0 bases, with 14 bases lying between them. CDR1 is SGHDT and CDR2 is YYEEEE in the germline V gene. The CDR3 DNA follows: TGTGCCAGCAGCCTGGAGGGACCGAGCTCCTACAATGAGCAGTTCTTC. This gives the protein CASSLEGPSSYNEQFF. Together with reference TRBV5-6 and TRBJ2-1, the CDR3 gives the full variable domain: DAGVTQSPTHLIKTRGQQVTLRCSPKSGHDTVSWYQQALGQGPQFIFQYYEEEERQRGNFPDRFSGHQFPNYSSELNVNALLLGDSALYLCASSLEGPSSYNEQFFGPGTRLTVL.

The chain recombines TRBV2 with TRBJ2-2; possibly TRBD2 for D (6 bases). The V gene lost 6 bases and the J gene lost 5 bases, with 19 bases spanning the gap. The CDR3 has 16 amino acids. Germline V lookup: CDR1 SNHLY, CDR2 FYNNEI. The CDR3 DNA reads TGTGCCAGCAGCTGGAAAGCGGGCCTGGGAACCGGGGAGCTGTTTTTT. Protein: CASSWKAGLGTGELFF.

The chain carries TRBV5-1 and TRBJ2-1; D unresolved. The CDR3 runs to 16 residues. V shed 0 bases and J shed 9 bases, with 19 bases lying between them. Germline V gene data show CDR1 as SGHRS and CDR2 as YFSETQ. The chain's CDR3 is CASSLEALTKTGEQFF. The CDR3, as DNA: TGCGCCAGCAGCTTGGAAGCCCTAACTAAGACGGGTGAGCAGTTCTTC.

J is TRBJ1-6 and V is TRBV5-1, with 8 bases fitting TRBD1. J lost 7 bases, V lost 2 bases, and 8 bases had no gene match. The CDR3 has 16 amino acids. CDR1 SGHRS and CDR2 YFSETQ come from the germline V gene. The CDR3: CASSFQGQANNSPLHF. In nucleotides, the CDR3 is TGCGCCAGCAGCTTCCAGGGACAGGCGAACAATTCACCCCTCCACTTT. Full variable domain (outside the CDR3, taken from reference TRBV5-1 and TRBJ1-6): KAGVTQTPRYLIKTRGQQVTLSCSPISGHRSVSWYQQTPGQGLQFLFEYFSETQRNKGNFPGRFSGRQFSNSRSEMNVSTLELGDSALYLCASSFQGQANNSPLHFGNGTRLTVT.

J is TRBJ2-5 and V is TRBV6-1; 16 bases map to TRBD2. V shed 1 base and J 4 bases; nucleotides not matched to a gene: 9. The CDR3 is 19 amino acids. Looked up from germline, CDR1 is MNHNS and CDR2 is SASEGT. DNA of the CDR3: TGTGCCAGCAGTGAAGTGGGGGGACTAGCGGGAGGGCCGCGAGAGACCCAGTACTTC. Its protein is CASSEVGGLAGGPRETQYF.

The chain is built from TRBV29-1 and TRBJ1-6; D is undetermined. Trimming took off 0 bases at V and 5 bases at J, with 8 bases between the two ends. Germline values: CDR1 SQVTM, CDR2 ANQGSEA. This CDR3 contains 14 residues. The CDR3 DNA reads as TGCAGCGTTGAAGAGCGCTTTAATAATTCACCCCTCCACTTT. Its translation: CSVEERFNNSPLHF.

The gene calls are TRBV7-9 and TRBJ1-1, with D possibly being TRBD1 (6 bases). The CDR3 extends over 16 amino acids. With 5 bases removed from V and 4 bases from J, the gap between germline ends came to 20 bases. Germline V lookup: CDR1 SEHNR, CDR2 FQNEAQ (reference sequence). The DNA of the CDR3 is TGTGCCAGCAGCGCGCACTTACAGGGAGGGGGCACTGAAGCTTTCTTT. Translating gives CASSAHLQGGGTEAFF.

CDR3 in DNA: TGCGCCAGCAGCGTGACAGGTTCCTCCTACGAGCAGTACTTC. Translation gives CASSVTGSSYEQYF. The chain has TRBV5-1 and TRBJ2-7, with TRBD1 as a possible D gene (6 bases). Germline V gene sequence: CDR1 SGHRS, CDR2 YFSETQ. The CDR3 runs to 14 residues. Trimming stripped 4 bases from V and 0 bases from J, with 11 bases between.

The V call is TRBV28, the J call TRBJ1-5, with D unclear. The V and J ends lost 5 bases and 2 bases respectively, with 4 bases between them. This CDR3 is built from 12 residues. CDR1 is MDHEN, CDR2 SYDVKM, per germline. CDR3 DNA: TGTGCCAGCAGTCCAGGCAATCAGCCCCAGCATTTT. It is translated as CASSPGNQPQHF.

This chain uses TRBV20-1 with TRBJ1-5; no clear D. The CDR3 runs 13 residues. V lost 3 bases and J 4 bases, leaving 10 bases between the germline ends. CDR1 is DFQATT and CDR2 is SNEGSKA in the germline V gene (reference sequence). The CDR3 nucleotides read TGCAGTGCTAGTAGGCAGCAAAATCAGCCCCAGCATTTT. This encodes CSASRQQNQPQHF.

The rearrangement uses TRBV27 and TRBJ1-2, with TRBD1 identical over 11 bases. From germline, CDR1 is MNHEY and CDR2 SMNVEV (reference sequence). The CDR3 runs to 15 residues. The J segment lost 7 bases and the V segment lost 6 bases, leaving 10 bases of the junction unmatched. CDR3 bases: TGTGCCAGCAGCAGCCCCGGACAGGGGGCTTTTGGCTACACCTTC. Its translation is CASSSPGQGAFGYTF.

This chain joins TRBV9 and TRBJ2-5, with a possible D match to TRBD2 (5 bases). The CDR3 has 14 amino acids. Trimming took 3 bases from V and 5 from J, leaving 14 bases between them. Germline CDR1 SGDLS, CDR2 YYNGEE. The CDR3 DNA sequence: TGTGCCAGCAGCGCCACTAGTGCCCGGGAGACCCAGTACTTC. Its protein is CASSATSARETQYF.

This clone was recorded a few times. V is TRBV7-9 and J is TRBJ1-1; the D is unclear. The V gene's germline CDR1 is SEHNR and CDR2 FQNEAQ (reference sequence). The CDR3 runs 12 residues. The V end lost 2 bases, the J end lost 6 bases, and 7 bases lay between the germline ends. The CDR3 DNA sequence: TGTGCCAGCAGCTTATTTTGGCCTGAAGCTTTCTTT. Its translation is CASSLFWPEAFF.

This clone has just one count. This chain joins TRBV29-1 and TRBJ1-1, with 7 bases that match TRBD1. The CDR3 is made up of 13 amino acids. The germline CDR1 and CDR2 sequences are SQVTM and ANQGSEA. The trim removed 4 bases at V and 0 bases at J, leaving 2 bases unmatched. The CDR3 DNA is TGCAGCGTTGTGGGACAGTTGAACACTGAAGCTTTCTTT. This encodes CSVVGQLNTEAFF.